These 8 T cell receptor beta chains originate from one sample sequenced in a study of blood T cell repertoires in COVID-19. Libraries were prepared by immunoSEQ multiplex PCR; TCRdb keeps only in-frame clonotypes and omits some of them. This table has approximately 270,000 clones, 80% to 90% appearing once. Input material: peripheral blood. The origin of the receptors is a man older than 75 with acute or convalescent COVID-19.

The CDR3 protein is CASSPYLTGNQLFTGELFF. The CDR3 DNA reads TGTGCCAGCAGCCCGTATCTTACCGGGAATCAGCTTTTTACCGGGGAGCTGTTTTTT. The chain links TRBV3-1 (or the pseudogene TRBV3-2) to TRBJ2-2, with D possibly TRBD2 on 5 matching bases. The CDR3 runs 19 residues. CDR1 and CDR2 (germline): LGHDT, YNNKEL (reference sequence). V was pared by 4 bases and J by 5 bases, with 26 bases between.

This chain joins TRBV7-6 and TRBJ1-2; 10 bases agree with TRBD1. Trimming took 5 bases from V and 0 from J; bases not matched to a gene: 6. Germline V gives CDR1 SGHVS, CDR2 FNYEAQ. The CDR3 length is 16 residues. The CDR3 is CASSPGTGDTNYGYTF. CDR3 sequence (DNA): TGTGCCAGCAGCCCCGGGACAGGGGATACTAACTATGGCTACACCTTC.

V and J are TRBV6-6 and TRBJ2-3, with TRBD1 identical over 7 bases. The germline CDR1 and CDR2 sequences are MNHNY and SVGAGI (reference sequence). The CDR3 extends over 15 amino acids. V trimming: 7 bases; J trimming: 1 base; junction bases outside the gene matches: 8. The CDR3 loop reads CASNTGQVGTDTQYF. The CDR3 coding sequence is TGTGCCAGCAATACCGGACAGGTTGGCACAGATACGCAGTATTTT.

The genes are TRBV5-1 and TRBJ1-5; 7 bases line up with TRBD1. With V trimmed by 5 bases and J by 4 bases, 9 bases remained unmatched. Germline CDR1 and CDR2: SGHRS and YFSETQ. The CDR3 length is 15 residues. The CDR3 nucleotides are TGCGCCAGCAGGGTCGGACAGGACCCAAATCAGCCCCAGCATTTT. Protein sequence: CASRVGQDPNQPQHF. Based on the CDR3 plus reference TRBV5-1 and TRBJ1-5, the full variable domain is KAGVTQTPRYLIKTRGQQVTLSCSPISGHRSVSWYQQTPGQGLQFLFEYFSETQRNKGNFPGRFSGRQFSNSRSEMNVSTLELGDSALYLCASRVGQDPNQPQHFGDGTRLSIL.

V gene TRBV10-1 combines with J gene TRBJ2-2; TRBD1 matches 9 bases. The CDR3 is 16 amino acids. Germline values: CDR1 WNHNN, CDR2 SYGVQD (reference sequence). The V segment lost 9 bases and the J segment 4 bases; nucleotides outside the gene matches: 12. CDR3 in DNA: TGCGCCAGACGGAACCGGGACAGGGAGAGCACCGGGGAGCTGTTTTTT. Protein product: CARRNRDRESTGELFF.

The J gene is TRBJ2-2, the V gene TRBV9; no clear D. The CDR3 covers 15 residues. V shed 0 bases and J shed 2 bases, with 8 bases lying between them. The V gene's germline CDR1 is SGDLS and CDR2 YYNGEE. The CDR3 here is CASSVGVANTGELFF. Written as DNA, the CDR3 is TGTGCCAGCAGCGTAGGTGTGGCCAACACCGGGGAGCTGTTTTTT.

The genes are TRBV18 and TRBJ1-5; tentative D call: TRBD1 (6 bases). V was clipped by 3 bases and J by 2 bases, with 8 bases between them. Germline V gene sequence: CDR1 KGHSH, CDR2 LQKENI. This CDR3 contains 14 residues. The CDR3 DNA reads TGTGCCAGCTCACCTAGGACAGGCAATCAGCCCCAGCATTTT. As protein: CASSPRTGNQPQHF.

The chain joins TRBV3-1 (or the pseudogene TRBV3-2) to TRBJ1-4; D might be TRBD1 (5 bases). Germline V gene sequence: CDR1 LGHDT, CDR2 YNNKEL (reference sequence). Trimming took off 2 bases at V and 4 bases at J, with 11 bases between the two ends. The CDR3 spans 15 residues. CDR3 region: CASSQPQGGNEKLFF. The CDR3 nucleotides read TGTGCCAGCAGCCAACCCCAGGGAGGTAATGAAAAACTGTTTTTT.